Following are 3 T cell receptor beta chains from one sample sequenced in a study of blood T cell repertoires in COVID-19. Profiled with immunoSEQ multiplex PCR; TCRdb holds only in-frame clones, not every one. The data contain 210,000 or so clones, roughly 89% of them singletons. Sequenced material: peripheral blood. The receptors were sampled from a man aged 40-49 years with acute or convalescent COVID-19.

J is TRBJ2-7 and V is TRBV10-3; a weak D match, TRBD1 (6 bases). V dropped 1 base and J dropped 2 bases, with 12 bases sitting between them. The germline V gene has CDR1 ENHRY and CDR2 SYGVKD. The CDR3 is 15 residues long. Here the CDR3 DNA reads TGTGCCATCAGTGAGTTGCAGGGGACGGCCTACGAGCAGTACTTC. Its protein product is CAISELQGTAYEQYF.

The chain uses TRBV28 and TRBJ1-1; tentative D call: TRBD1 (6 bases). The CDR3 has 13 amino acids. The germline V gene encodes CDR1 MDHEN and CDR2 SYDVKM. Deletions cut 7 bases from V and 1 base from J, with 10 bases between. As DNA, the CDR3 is TGTGCCAGCACCGTGACAGGGAACACTGAAGCTTTCTTT. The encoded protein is CASTVTGNTEAFF.

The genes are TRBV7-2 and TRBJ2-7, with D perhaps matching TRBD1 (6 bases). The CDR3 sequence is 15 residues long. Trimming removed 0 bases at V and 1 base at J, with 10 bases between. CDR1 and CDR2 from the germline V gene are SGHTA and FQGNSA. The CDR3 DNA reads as TGTGCCAGCAGCTTAGCGTGGACAGCTTCCTACGAGCAGTACTTC. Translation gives CASSLAWTASYEQYF.